This entry lists 12 T cell receptor beta chains sequenced from one sample in a study of blood T cell repertoires in COVID-19. Profiling relied on immunoSEQ multiplex PCR, and the TCRdb table lists in-frame clones only, not all of them. The top ten clones hold roughly 8% of a sample with under 250,000 clones, more than 70% of them seen once. Sequencing was performed on peripheral blood. The receptors here all came from a woman aged 45-60 years with acute or convalescent COVID-19.

The chain combines TRBV7-3 with TRBJ1-2; 10 nucleotides match TRBD1. V gave up 3 bases and J gave up 3 bases; unmatched junction bases: 4. The CDR3 sequence is 15 residues long. Germline V gives CDR1 SGHTA, CDR2 FQGTGA. CDR3 loop: CASSLGTGVDYGYTF. CDR3 nucleotide sequence: TGTGCCAGCAGCTTGGGGACAGGGGTCGACTATGGCTACACCTTC.

The V call is TRBV6-5, the J call TRBJ1-1; no clear D. CDR1 and CDR2 (germline): MNHEY, SVGAGI. The CDR3 has 12 residues. V was clipped by 8 bases and J by 5 bases, with 12 bases between them. The CDR3 loop reads CASREAGTEAFF. In DNA, the CDR3 is TGTGCCAGCCGGGAGGCTGGGACTGAAGCTTTCTTT.

The J gene is TRBJ2-7, the V gene TRBV30; 12 nucleotides match TRBD2. There are 13 residues in the CDR3. Losses at the gene ends were 6 bases for V and 7 bases for J; bases not matched to a gene: 7. Germline assignment: CDR1 GTSNPN and CDR2 SVGIG (reference sequence). The CDR3 spells CACGTSGWGEQYF. CDR3 in DNA: TGTGCCTGTGGGACTAGCGGGTGGGGGGAGCAGTACTTC.

This sequence joins TRBV5-1 and TRBJ1-5, with D possibly matching TRBD1 (6 bases). Looked up from germline, CDR1 is SGHRS and CDR2 is YFSETQ. This CDR3 is built from 14 residues. Deletions cut 2 bases from V and 3 bases from J, with 9 bases between. This CDR3 is CASSLQGPNQPQHF. Here the CDR3 DNA reads TGCGCCAGCAGCTTACAGGGCCCCAATCAGCCCCAGCATTTT.

This chain uses TRBV2 with TRBJ1-2; D is perhaps TRBD1 (5 bases). The CDR3 runs to 15 residues. Germline V CDR1 and CDR2: SNHLY, FYNNEI. The ends were cut back, 0 bases at V and 5 bases at J, with 13 bases in the middle. CDR3 in amino acids: CASSEAGMGGYGYTF. As DNA, the CDR3 is TGTGCCAGCAGTGAAGCGGGGATGGGGGGGTATGGCTACACCTTC.

The J gene is TRBJ2-1, the V gene TRBV19; 8 positions match TRBD2. Germline loops: CDR1 LNHDA, CDR2 SQIVND (reference sequence). V was pared by 2 bases and J by 9 bases, with 6 bases of the junction left unmatched. CDR3 length equals 14 residues. CDR3 residues: CASSIREGLSEQFF. DNA of the CDR3: TGTGCCAGTAGTATACGGGAGGGGCTCAGTGAGCAGTTCTTC. Supplemented by reference TRBV19 and TRBJ2-1, the full variable domain reads DGGITQSPKYLFRKEGQNVTLSCEQNLNHDAMYWYRQDPGQGLRLIYYSQIVNDFQKGDIAEGYSVSREKKESFPLTVTSAQKNPTAFYLCASSIREGLSEQFFGPGTRLTVL.

The chain couples TRBV5-4 to TRBJ2-2; D remains ambiguous. Germline lookup yields CDR1 SGHNT and CDR2 YYREEE (reference sequence). This CDR3 has 13 amino acids. The V and J ends lost 4 bases and 4 bases respectively, with 8 bases between them. This CDR3 is CASSPDSTGELFF. The CDR3 DNA reads TGTGCCAGCAGCCCTGACTCCACCGGGGAGCTGTTTTTT.

The chain combines TRBV20-1 with TRBJ2-5; 7 bases agree with TRBD2. Germline loops: CDR1 DFQATT, CDR2 SNEGSKA (reference sequence). V trimming: 4 bases; J trimming: 1 base; junction bases outside the gene matches: 9. The CDR3 consists of 15 residues. This chain's CDR3 is CSANDWTRGQETQYF. The CDR3 bases are TGCAGTGCTAATGACTGGACTAGGGGCCAAGAGACCCAGTACTTC.

The chain couples TRBV12-3 or TRBV12-4 to TRBJ1-5; D remains unclear. CDR3 length: 13 residues. V shed 0 bases and J shed 9 bases, with 9 bases lying between them. CDR3 region: CASSLAPYSPQHF. For the CDR3, the DNA is TGTGCCAGCAGTTTAGCTCCTTATTCGCCCCAGCATTTT.

The rearrangement uses TRBV7-3 and TRBJ1-1, with D perhaps matching TRBD1 (5 bases). The CDR3 is 13 residues long. Germline V lookup: CDR1 SGHTA, CDR2 FQGTGA. Trimming left V 2 bases short and J 3 bases short, with 7 bases between. CDR3 bases: TGTGCCAGCAGCTTACAGGGTTACACTGAAGCTTTCTTT. Protein: CASSLQGYTEAFF. The full variable domain, rest sourced from reference TRBV7-3 and TRBJ1-1, is GAGVSQTPSNKVTEKGKYVELRCDPISGHTALYWYRQSLGQGPEFLIYFQGTGAADDSGLPNDRFFAVRPEGSVSTLKIQRTERGDSAVYLCASSLQGYTEAFFGQGTRLTVV.

The rearrangement links TRBV27 to TRBJ1-1, with unresolved D. This CDR3 is built from 17 residues. Germline CDR1 reads MNHEY; CDR2 reads SMNVEV (reference sequence). Trimming cost V 3 bases and J 0 bases, with 17 bases left between them. CDR3 in amino acids: CASSLILSATMNTEAFF. CDR3 nucleotide sequence: TGTGCCAGCAGTTTGATCCTGAGCGCCACTATGAACACTGAAGCTTTCTTT.

This rearrangement joins TRBV11-2 to TRBJ2-7; 8 bases are a match to TRBD1. This CDR3 is 15 amino acids long. The germline gives CDR1 SGHAT, CDR2 FQNNGV. The ends lost 2 bases at V and 1 base at J; junction bases unmatched: 4. As DNA, the CDR3 is TGTGCCAGCAGCTTAATGGGGACAGGATCCTACGAGCAGTACTTC. It specifies CASSLMGTGSYEQYF.